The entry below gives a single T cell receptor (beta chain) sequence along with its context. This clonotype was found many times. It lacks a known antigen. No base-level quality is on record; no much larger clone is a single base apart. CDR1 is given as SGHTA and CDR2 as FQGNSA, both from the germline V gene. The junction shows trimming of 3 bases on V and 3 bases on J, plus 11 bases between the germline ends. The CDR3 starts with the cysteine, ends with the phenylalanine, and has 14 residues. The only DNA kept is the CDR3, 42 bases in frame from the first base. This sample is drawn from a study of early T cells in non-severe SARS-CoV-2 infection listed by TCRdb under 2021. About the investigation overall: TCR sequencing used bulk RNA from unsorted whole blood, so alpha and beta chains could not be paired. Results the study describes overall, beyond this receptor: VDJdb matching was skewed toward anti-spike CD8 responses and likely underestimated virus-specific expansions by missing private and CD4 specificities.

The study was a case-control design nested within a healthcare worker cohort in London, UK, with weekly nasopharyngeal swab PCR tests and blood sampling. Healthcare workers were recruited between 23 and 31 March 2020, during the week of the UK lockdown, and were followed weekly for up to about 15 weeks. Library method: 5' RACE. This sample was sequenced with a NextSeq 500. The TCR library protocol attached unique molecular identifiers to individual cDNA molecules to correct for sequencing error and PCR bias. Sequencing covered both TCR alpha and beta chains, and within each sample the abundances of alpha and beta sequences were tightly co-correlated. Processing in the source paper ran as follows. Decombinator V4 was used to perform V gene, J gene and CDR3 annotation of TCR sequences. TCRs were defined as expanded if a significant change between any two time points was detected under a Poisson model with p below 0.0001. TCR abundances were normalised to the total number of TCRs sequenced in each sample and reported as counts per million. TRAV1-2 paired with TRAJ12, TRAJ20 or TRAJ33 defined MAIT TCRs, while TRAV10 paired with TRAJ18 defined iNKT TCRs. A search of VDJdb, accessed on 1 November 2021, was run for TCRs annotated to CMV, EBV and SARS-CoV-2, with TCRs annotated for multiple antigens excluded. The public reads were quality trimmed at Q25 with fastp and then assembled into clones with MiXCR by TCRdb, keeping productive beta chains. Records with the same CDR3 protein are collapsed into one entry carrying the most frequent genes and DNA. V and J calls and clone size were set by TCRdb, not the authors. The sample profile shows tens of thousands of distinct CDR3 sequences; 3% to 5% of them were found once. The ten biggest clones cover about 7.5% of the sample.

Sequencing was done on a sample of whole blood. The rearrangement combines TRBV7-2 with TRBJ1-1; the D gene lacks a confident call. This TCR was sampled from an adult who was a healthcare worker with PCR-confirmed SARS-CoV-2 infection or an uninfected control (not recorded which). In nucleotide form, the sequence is TGTGCCAGCAGCTTTACCCCGGCGGACACTGAAGCTTTCTTT. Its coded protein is CASSFTPADTEAFF.